This T cell receptor beta chain was profiled in a study of HIV-infected patients and healthy controls (dated by TCRdb to 2014 to 2015). With respect to the entire study: The study asked whether deep sequencing of the TCR repertoire from small blood samples of HIV patients could detect immune perturbation and reconstitution. Paper-wide results and their limitations: Compared with controls, HIV-infected patients showed significantly different mean usage of eight alpha and eight beta V genes. Comparisons were complicated by unequal numbers of distinct sequences between patients and controls, and rare events from HIV-infected data were overweighted by size-matching. Alpha-chain CDR3s from MAIT cells occurred at high frequency in healthy controls but were severely depleted in HIV+ repertoires. In the study, no determination of donor HLA types was made. The dynamics of distinct T-cell subpopulations could not be separated, and sequencing depth was restricted, because whole blood was used. Significantly higher mean Gini indices were seen in HIV-infected repertoires than in controls, possibly reflecting oligoclonality. During therapy, HIV-associated CDR3s significantly decreased in frequency, while CMV-associated CDR3s did not change significantly, though most became more frequent. The apparent post-therapy recovery of the Gini index in HIV-infected patients was not reproduced in size-matched repertoire data. The pairing of alpha and beta chains was not determined in the samples. Roughly threefold more distinct CDR3s and higher Shannon diversity were observed in healthy control repertoires than in untreated HIV+ repertoires. More CDR3s were shared between individuals among healthy controls than among HIV+ patients, as measured by Jaccard index and by the count of highly shared sequences. Slight age and sex profile differences between the study cohorts did not explain the observed diversity differences. Processing was restricted to sixteen HIV-infected individuals, which the authors judged to be a major constraint on the generalizability of the findings.

Cut back by 0 bases and 7 bases, the V and J ends lie 7 bases apart. Its CDR3 holds 13 amino acids, cysteine through phenylalanine. Only CDR3 DNA remains: 39 bases, in frame from the first base. From the germline V gene, CDR1 is MNHEY and CDR2 is SVGAGI. In its sample, this clonotype was seen a few times. Its antigen has not been determined. Per-nucleotide qualities are absent, and no much larger clonotype sits a single base away. Whole blood was used without cell fractionation, so all unsorted peripheral T cells were reflected in the repertoire. Ten uninfected healthy donors were sampled as controls, and four of these ten donors were sampled twice roughly 3 months apart. For RNA extraction, roughly 2.6 ml of peripheral blood was drawn into Tempus tubes. Residual genomic DNA was removed with the TURBO-DNase kit and globin mRNA was depleted with GLOBINclear. Approximately 500 ng RNA was reverse transcribed with SuperScript III using primers against the alpha and beta constant regions. Alpha and beta chain libraries were generated separately via chain-specific third strand synthesis with multiplexing indices. The protocol used a single primer pair to amplify all rearrangements within a chain, which avoided primer bias, and attached molecular barcodes to each cDNA molecule. The SP2 sequencing primer site and a random hexamer were carried on a 5' RACE adapter, to which purified cDNA was joined by T4 RNA Ligase 1. The authors primed second strand synthesis from the SP2 site with Phusion polymerase and used slow temperature ramps to favor optimal annealing. The 12-nucleotide barcode on each molecule comprised two random hexamer sequences, both introduced before amplification and concatenated. An amplification PCR of approximately 24 cycles with P5s and P7 primers came after a short first PCR that had added P5 and P7 adapter elements plus a second index. In total the libraries went through about 27 PCR cycles, after which the libraries were quantified on a Qubit, sized on a Bioanalyzer, and diluted to around 4 nM. Sequencing of the normalized libraries was done on an Illumina MiSeq using 2 x 250 paired-end kits. Into around 9.5 ul Tris-Cl, the reverse transcription reactions were eluted following cleanup on MinElute columns. Adapter ligations ran for around 20 hours at 16 degrees C and were afterwards cleaned with AMPure XP beads at a 1:1 ratio. On the authors' methods: Demultiplexed FASTQ files were processed with a modified Decombinator by which V, J, insert and barcode information was output. Sequences that shared a barcode but differed from the dominant sequence were discarded as errors, and original cDNA molecules were estimated by counting barcodes clustered at Levenshtein distance 3. The R packages ineq, vegan, igraph and RCytoscape were used for downstream analyses, with IMGT nomenclature and CDR3 definitions applied. The authors computed V gene usage over distinct sequences and counted each TCR a single time to avoid skew from clonal expansion. Similarity networks connected unique CDR3 amino acid sequences within a donor whenever two sequences differed by a single Levenshtein edit. In the repertoires, a search was made for a compiled set of published HIV-specific CDR3s (approximately 87 alpha, 700 or so beta) and CMV-specific CDR3s (approximately 13 alpha, 253 beta). Random subsampling to size-matched repertoires demonstrated that the decreased diversity in patients did not result from their lower sequence numbers. TCRdb's own reprocessing of the public reads used fastp at Q25 and MiXCR and kept productive beta chains. CDR3 protein duplicates are merged, each entry listing the most common genes and DNA. TCRdb's processing, not the study's, gives the V and J calls here. For this sample the table gives roughly 11,000 distinct CDR3 sequences, of which about 5.1% were detected only once. The ten most abundant clones make up around 3.5% of the sample.

The sample consisted of blood. The sequence was collected from an adult in good health. This receptor chain uses TRBV6-5 and TRBJ2-1; no D segment can be confidently identified. The DNA reads TGTGCCAGCAGTTACTCCCTTGCTAATGAGCAGTTCTTC. Its protein is CASSYSLANEQFF.